The 13 T cell receptor beta chains below were found in one sample sequenced in a study of T cell repertoires in cytomegalovirus infection. A single record per CDR3 protein comes from TCRdb applying MiXCR to the reads. This sample carries under 150,000 distinct CDR3 sequences, more than 7% of them seen once, and the ten largest clones take about 9.4%. The sequenced material came from PBMCs. The origin of the receptors is a human donor in good health (CMV status not recorded). Some clones in this sample may be carry-over from other donors' samples.

This clonotype was detected ten times or more. CDR3 region: CASRPTGSSYEQYF. The CDR3 DNA reads TGTGCCAGCAGACCGACAGGGTCATCCTACGAGCAGTACTTC. The chain links TRBV6-4 to TRBJ2-7, with 7 bases lining up with TRBD1. CDR1 is MRHNA and CDR2 is SNTAGT in the germline V gene. J gave up 1 base and V 6 bases, and 6 bases lay outside the gene matches. The CDR3 extends over 14 amino acids.

There are many counts of this clonotype. The chain joins TRBV19 to TRBJ1-5, with TRBD1 as a possible D gene (5 bases). The CDR3 spans 14 residues. Looked up from germline, CDR1 is LNHDA and CDR2 is SQIVND (reference sequence). Trimming shortened V by 2 bases and J by 2 bases, and 7 bases separated the two germline ends. As DNA, the CDR3 is TGTGCCAGTAGTATACAGGGTGGCAATCAGCCCCAGCATTTT. Its translation: CASSIQGGNQPQHF. The whole variable domain, filled in from reference TRBV19 and TRBJ1-5, reads DGGITQSPKYLFRKEGQNVTLSCEQNLNHDAMYWYRQDPGQGLRLIYYSQIVNDFQKGDIAEGYSVSREKKESFPLTVTSAQKNPTAFYLCASSIQGGNQPQHFGDGTRLSIL.

This clonotype was seen repeatedly, ten times or more. The chain employs TRBV7-2 and TRBJ2-6, with D possibly matching TRBD1 (5 bases). Deletions cut 5 bases from V and 2 bases from J, with 10 bases between. Per germline, CDR1 SGHTA and CDR2 FQGNSA. This CDR3 region has 15 residues. The CDR3 here is CASSNPRAGANVLTF. In DNA form, the CDR3 reads TGTGCCAGCAGCAACCCCAGGGCTGGGGCCAACGTCCTGACTTTC.

This clonotype occurred many times. This chain connects TRBV7-2 to TRBJ2-7, with a possible D match to TRBD1 (5 bases). Germline V gene lookup returns CDR1 SGHTA and CDR2 FQGNSA. CDR3 length: 16 amino acids. V gave up 5 bases and J gave up 0 bases, with 17 bases separating them. As DNA, the CDR3 is TGTGCCAGCAGCCGACCTTTAGACAGCAACTCCTACGAGCAGTACTTC. Protein product: CASSRPLDSNSYEQYF.

This clonotype showed up just once. The chain is built from TRBV20-1 and TRBJ2-3; D possibly uses TRBD1 or TRBD2 (5 bases each). V lost 2 bases, J lost 4 bases, and 13 bases lay in between. The CDR3 length is 14 residues. Germline V CDR1 and CDR2: DFQATT, SNEGSKA (reference sequence). CDR3 residues: CSARRPGASDTQYF. Here the CDR3 DNA reads TGCAGTGCTAGAAGACCCGGGGCCTCAGATACGCAGTATTTT.

This clonotype was recorded at least ten times. The CDR3 coding sequence is TGTGCCAGCAGTGGTAGCGGGGGGCCCAGGGATGAGCAGTTCTTC. This translates into CASSGSGGPRDEQFF. This rearrangement joins TRBV28 to TRBJ2-1; 10 bases align to TRBD2. Trimming cost V 5 bases and J 8 bases; bases outside gene matches: 9. CDR1 and CDR2 from the germline V gene are MDHEN and SYDVKM. This CDR3 has 15 residues.

As regards this clonotype: In this CDR3 the conserved last residue, phenylalanine or tryptophan, is missing, so a read error is likely. The CDR3 region has the DNA TGCGCCAGCAGCTTGGTGGGAGTAAACACTGAAGCTTTCCTT. It codes for CASSLVGVNTEAFL. The chain recombines TRBV5-1 with TRBJ1-1; D gene ambiguous. CDR1 and CDR2 from the germline V gene are SGHRS and YFSETQ. CDR3 size: 14 residues. V gave up 0 bases and J gave up 2 bases, with 8 bases separating them.

There are many counts of this clonotype. The chain is built from TRBV12-3 or TRBV12-4 and TRBJ2-7, with unresolved D. The CDR3 consists of 12 residues. V was shortened by 6 bases and J by 7 bases, with 13 bases between the two germline ends. CDR3 nucleotides: TGTGCCAGCAGCTCCCCGCTTAGGGAGCAGTACTTC. It specifies CASSSPLREQYF.

This clonotype was detected ten times or more. V gene TRBV12-3 or TRBV12-4 combines with J gene TRBJ2-1, with D perhaps given as TRBD1 or TRBD2 (5 bases each). This CDR3 comprises 19 residues. Between the trimmed V and J ends, which lost 6 bases and 9 bases, there was a span of 33 bases. CDR3 residues: CASSYRRQGEGLRLSEQFF. The CDR3, as DNA: TGTGCCAGCAGCTACCGTCGGCAGGGTGAGGGTTTGAGGTTAAGTGAGCAGTTCTTC.

This clonotype was picked up a small number of times. The chain carries TRBV19 and TRBJ1-1, with 7 bases aligning to TRBD1. This CDR3 contains 14 residues. Germline loops: CDR1 LNHDA, CDR2 SQIVND (reference sequence). V lost 6 bases to trimming and J lost 5 bases; unmatched junction nucleotides: 9. The CDR3 loop is CASSGQALGTEAFF. The CDR3 DNA reads TGTGCCAGTAGCGGACAGGCATTAGGGACTGAAGCTTTCTTT.

This clonotype has at least ten counts. The chain recombines TRBV12-3 or TRBV12-4 with TRBJ2-3; D gene ambiguous. The CDR3 length is 12 residues. The V and J ends lost 6 bases and 6 bases respectively, with 10 bases between them. CDR3 sequence (DNA): TGTGCCAGCAGCCCCCTCCTGGATACGCAGTATTTT. Protein sequence: CASSPLLDTQYF.

Here the CDR3 DNA reads TGTGCCAGCAGCCAACTCCAGGGAGGTGGAAACACCATATATTTT. Translated, it gives CASSQLQGGGNTIYF. This chain uses TRBV3-1 with TRBJ1-3; D may be TRBD1 (5 bases). The germline V and J ends were trimmed by 2 bases and 3 bases, with 11 bases remaining between them. CDR3 length equals 15 residues. CDR1 LGHDT and CDR2 YNNKEL come from the germline V gene (reference sequence).

This clonotype showed up many times. The chain links TRBV19 to TRBJ2-1; 10 nucleotides align to TRBD1. Germline V CDR1 and CDR2: LNHDA, SQIVND (reference sequence). V lost 4 bases and J lost 3; bases outside the gene matches: 6. The CDR3 consists of 16 residues. The CDR3 nucleotides are TGTGCCAGTAGTAACCCCGGGACAGGGGACTACAATGAGCAGTTCTTC. Protein sequence: CASSNPGTGDYNEQFF.